This TCR beta chain was captured by sequencing in a study of cytomegalovirus exposure and HLA in healthy donors (dated by TCRdb to about 2017). The study in broad terms: According to a later analysis, one platform produced both the 120 validation repertoires and the 666 repertoires of the first cohort. The aim of the study was to test whether cataloging public T cell receptors could identify signatures of past pathogen exposure. In addition to the first cohort of about 650 subjects, a separate validation cohort of around 110 different subjects was used. To predict cytomegalovirus infection status, the study brought together high-throughput TCR immunosequencing, statistical association of individual TCRs with disease status, and machine learning.

The library was prepared using the immunoSEQ multiplex PCR assay. On the study's bioinformatics: A statistical classification framework was built for diagnosing cytomegalovirus status from the catalog of TCR beta chain sequences. This immuneACCESS table, as held by TCRdb, lists in-frame sequences with V and J called but not all clones. Of the missing ones, under half trace to an unresolved V gene in checked studies; the others have no known cause. D and trimming were read from the DNA, whereas the V and J calls and clone size are those reported in that table. The sample records some 260,000 clones, around 91% of which are singletons. The biggest ten clones account for approximately 3.1% of the sample. The CDR3 contains 15 residues, cysteine and phenylalanine counted. Only the CDR3 DNA stays, 45 bases, in frame from base 1. Trimming takes 5 bases from V and 5 bases from J, and the germline ends sit 18 bases apart. The germline V gene gives CDR1 as MDHEN and CDR2 as SYDVKM.

Separate from the approximately 700-subject first cohort, the validation cohort of more than 90 subjects was the group to which the donors belonged. General conclusions and limits of the study: Across donors, most TCR sequences were observed very rarely, whereas some public TCRs were present in many individuals. The authors suggested that the approach could potentially be generalized to other disease states and immunological phenotypes. The study listed 164 TCR beta chains as associated with cytomegalovirus. In both the original and validation cohorts, the classifier was reported to diagnose cytomegalovirus status with high specificity and sensitivity. Subsequent analysis determined that TCRs grouped into clusters in the first cohort also showed a tendency toward co-occurrence across the 120 or so validation repertoires, and about 93% of cluster scores exceeded 0. Three of the identified cytomegalovirus-associated TCR beta chains were confirmed in vitro to be specific for cytomegalovirus antigens. A later analysis had no HLA typing for the validation cohort, so co-occurrence there was scored across all 120 repertoires.

This clone appeared once. Its binding antigen is unknown. No much larger clonotype is one base removed from it; base qualities were not supplied. The chain uses TRBV28 and TRBJ2-5; TRBD1 might be the D gene, on 7 matching bases. The receptor was isolated from a woman aged 30 to 39 in good health and CMV-seronegative. What was sequenced was PBMCs. The DNA sequence follows: TGTGCCAGCAGTGCTCCAACAGGGGCGGGGGAGACCCAGTACTTC. Its protein product is CASSAPTGAGETQYF.